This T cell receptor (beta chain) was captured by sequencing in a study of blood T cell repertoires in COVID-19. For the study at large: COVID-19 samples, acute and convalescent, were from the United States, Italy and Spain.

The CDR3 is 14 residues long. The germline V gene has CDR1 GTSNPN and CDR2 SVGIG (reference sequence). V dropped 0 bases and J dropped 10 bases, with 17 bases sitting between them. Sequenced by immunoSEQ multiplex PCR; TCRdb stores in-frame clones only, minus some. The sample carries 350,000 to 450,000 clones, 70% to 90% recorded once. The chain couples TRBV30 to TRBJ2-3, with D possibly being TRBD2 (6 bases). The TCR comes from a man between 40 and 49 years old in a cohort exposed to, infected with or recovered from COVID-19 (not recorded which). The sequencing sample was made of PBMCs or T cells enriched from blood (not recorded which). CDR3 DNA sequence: TGTGCCTGGAGTGTAATAAAACGGGAGAAGCCGCAGTATTTT. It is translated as CAWSVIKREKPQYF.